These 20 T cell receptor beta chains share one sample of origin, sequenced in a study of T-cell reconstitution after alpha-beta-depleted transplantation in children. Library preparation (for TCRbeta) was performed with unique molecular identifiers. A single record per CDR3 protein comes from TCRdb applying MiXCR to the PCR reads. The data contain 190,000 or so distinct CDR3 sequences, about 6.8% of them singletons. Material: PBMCs from the stem cell graft donor, obtained from the stem cell graft. Every receptor here comes from a human donor who donated a stem cell graft to a child with Wiskott-Aldrich syndrome.

Comment on this clonotype: A much larger clonotype is one base distant, so this may be a read error. The chain's CDR3 is CSVGSVEHFF. The CDR3 DNA sequence: TGCAGCGTTGGCAGTGTGGAGCACTTCTTC. This chain uses TRBV29-1 with TRBJ2-1, with D uncertain. The CDR3 has 10 amino acids. Germline V gene lookup returns CDR1 SQVTM and CDR2 ANQGSEA.

On this clonotype: An end of the junction does not agree with germline; a read error may underlie this. The chain joins TRBV20-1 to TRBJ2-7; TRBD2 matches at 8 bases. The germline CDR1 and CDR2 sequences are DFQATT and SNEGSKA (reference sequence). This CDR3 is 19 amino acids long. The CDR3 loop is CCARVAKGGLAGGTYEQYF. CDR3 bases: TGCTGTGCTAGAGTGGCAAAGGGCGGATTGGCGGGAGGAACCTACGAGCAGTACTTC.

The sample holds many counts of this clonotype. V and J are TRBV19 and TRBJ1-5; D is perhaps TRBD1 (6 bases). V shed 5 bases and J shed 11 bases, with 19 bases lying between them. Germline assignment: CDR1 LNHDA and CDR2 SQIVND (reference sequence). The length of the CDR3 is 14 residues. The CDR3 coding sequence is TGTGCCAGTAGTGGGGGGACTAGGGACACGGCCCAGCATTTT. Its translation: CASSGGTRDTAQHF.

This clonotype appeared many times. The rearrangement uses TRBV13 and TRBJ2-7; tentatively, D is TRBD1 or TRBD2 (6 bases each). The V gene's germline CDR1 is PRHDT and CDR2 FYEKMQ (reference sequence). Trimming shortened V by 1 base and J by 4 bases, and 17 bases separated the two germline ends. The CDR3 covers 16 residues. The CDR3, as DNA: TGTGCCAGCAGCTTAGCGGGGGCTCGCACTGGGTACGAGCAGTACTTC. Protein product: CASSLAGARTGYEQYF.

Ten or more counts support this clonotype. The V call is TRBV6-5, the J call TRBJ1-1; D is unclear. This CDR3 is 15 amino acids long. The ends were cut back, 0 bases at V and 4 bases at J, with 12 bases in the middle. The germline V gene encodes CDR1 MNHEY and CDR2 SVGAGI. DNA for the CDR3: TGTGCCAGCAGTTACTCGAGTCCAGGTGGCACTGAAGCTTTCTTT. Translation gives CASSYSSPGGTEAFF.

This clonotype came up many times. This chain links TRBV5-1 with TRBJ1-1; TRBD1 matches 8 bases. V was pared by 4 bases and J by 6 bases, with 11 bases of the junction left unmatched. CDR3 length: 15 residues. Germline lookup yields CDR1 SGHRS and CDR2 YFSETQ. The CDR3 bases are TGCGCCAGCAGCATTGGACAGGGAAGCACCTCTGAAGCTTTCTTT. Amino acid sequence: CASSIGQGSTSEAFF.

This clonotype showed up just a few times. V and J are TRBV5-1 and TRBJ1-1; TRBD1 is a possible D gene (6 bases). The CDR3 consists of 14 residues. In germline, CDR1 is SGHRS, CDR2 YFSETQ. Trimming took off 0 bases at V and 8 bases at J, with 14 bases between the two ends. CDR3 sequence: CASSLEGQISEAFF. DNA for the CDR3: TGCGCCAGCAGCTTGGAGGGACAAATCTCCGAAGCTTTCTTT. Drawing the rest from reference TRBV5-1 and TRBJ1-1, the complete variable domain is KAGVTQTPRYLIKTRGQQVTLSCSPISGHRSVSWYQQTPGQGLQFLFEYFSETQRNKGNFPGRFSGRQFSNSRSEMNVSTLELGDSALYLCASSLEGQISEAFFGQGTRLTVV.

At least ten counts were recorded for this clonotype. CDR3 bases: TGTGCCAGTAGTATCCCCGGGACAGAACTGTACAATGAGCAGTTCTTC. This gives the protein CASSIPGTELYNEQFF. The chain has TRBV19 and TRBJ2-1; 7 bases are shared with TRBD1. This CDR3 has 16 residues. Germline assignment: CDR1 LNHDA and CDR2 SQIVND (reference sequence). The J segment lost 4 bases and the V segment lost 3 bases, leaving 9 bases of the junction unmatched.

This clonotype has a count of ten or more. V gene TRBV5-6 combines with J gene TRBJ2-2; D gene uncertain. CDR3 length: 11 amino acids. The V end was cut by 7 bases, the J end by 6 bases, with 7 bases between. Germline CDR1 and CDR2: SGHDT and YYEEEE. Here the CDR3 reads CASRVSGELFF. The CDR3 DNA reads TGTGCCAGCCGGGTGTCCGGGGAGCTGTTTTTT.

This clonotype was picked up many times. The V call is TRBV7-9, the J call TRBJ1-5, with 8 bases lining up with TRBD1. The germline gives CDR1 SEHNR, CDR2 FQNEAQ (reference sequence). The junction had 9 bases not matched to a gene; V was cut back by 5 bases and J by 6 bases. The CDR3 runs 15 residues. The CDR3 bases are TGTGCCAGCAGCACACCGGGACAGGACGGTCAGCCCCAGCATTTT. Amino acid sequence: CASSTPGQDGQPQHF.

This clonotype showed up many times. The chain employs TRBV18 and TRBJ1-1; no firm D call. The CDR3 runs to 13 residues. Trimming stripped 6 bases from V and 4 bases from J, with 12 bases between. Germline V CDR1 and CDR2: KGHSH, LQKENI. The CDR3 coding sequence is TGTGCCAGCTCGCCGACTGCCCCCACTGAAGCTTTCTTT. Its translation: CASSPTAPTEAFF.

This clonotype was seen ten or more times. The chain links TRBV29-1 to TRBJ2-2; 11 bases line up with TRBD2. This CDR3 contains 17 residues. Germline V gene sequence: CDR1 SQVTM, CDR2 ANQGSEA. V shed 2 bases and J 1 base; nucleotides not matched to a gene: 6. The CDR3 reads CSVEFELAGVNTGELFF. CDR3 sequence (DNA): TGCAGCGTTGAATTCGAACTAGCGGGAGTGAACACCGGGGAGCTGTTTTTT.

Ten or more counts support this clonotype. V and J are TRBV20-1 and TRBJ2-7, with 7 bases matching TRBD2. Germline CDR1 reads DFQATT; CDR2 reads SNEGSKA (reference sequence). This CDR3 comprises 16 residues. The V and J ends lost 0 bases and 6 bases, in that order; junction bases with no gene match: 14. The CDR3 loop is CSARDPAGTYSSEQYF. The CDR3 bases are TGCAGTGCTAGAGATCCAGCGGGGACCTACAGCTCCGAGCAGTACTTC.

This clonotype showed up just a few times. The V call is TRBV28, the J call TRBJ2-7; 7 nucleotides agree with TRBD2. Germline loops: CDR1 MDHEN, CDR2 SYDVKM. This CDR3 spans 12 amino acids. V gave up 7 bases and J gave up 3 bases; unmatched junction bases: 3. CDR3 DNA sequence: TGTGCCAGCACCGGGACTAACTACGAGCAGTACTTC. Its translation: CASTGTNYEQYF. Combining the CDR3 with reference TRBV28 and TRBJ2-7 gives the whole variable domain DVKVTQSSRYLVKRTGEKVFLECVQDMDHENMFWYRQDPGLGLRLIYFSYDVKMKEKGDIPEGYSVSREKKERFSLILESASTNQTSMYLCASTGTNYEQYFGPGTRLTVT.

This clonotype was counted ten times or more. The J gene is TRBJ2-3, the V gene TRBV20-1, with D hard to call. CDR1 DFQATT and CDR2 SNEGSKA come from the germline V gene (reference sequence). V was cut by 5 bases and J by 6 bases, with 9 bases left in between. CDR3 size: 11 residues. CDR3 coding DNA: TGCAGTGCTTGGTTCATTGATACGCAGTATTTT. This codes for CSAWFIDTQYF.

This clonotype was found many times. The V gene is TRBV29-1, the J gene TRBJ2-7; 7 bases line up with TRBD1. The V segment lost 6 bases and the J segment 6 bases; nucleotides outside the gene matches: 11. The CDR3 has 13 amino acids. The germline V gene has CDR1 SQVTM and CDR2 ANQGSEA. CDR3 bases: TGCAGCGTCCACAGGGGCGCTATGGGCGAGCAGTACTTC. This translates into CSVHRGAMGEQYF.

The gene calls are TRBV7-9 and TRBJ1-2, with 8 bases matching TRBD1. V trimming: 7 bases; J trimming: 0 bases; junction bases outside the gene matches: 13. The CDR3 loop spans 17 amino acids. Germline lookup yields CDR1 SEHNR and CDR2 FQNEAQ (reference sequence). CDR3 coding DNA: TGTGCCAGCACTACCGGACAGGGTAGGCAAGCTAACTATGGCTACACCTTC. Amino acid sequence: CASTTGQGRQANYGYTF.

The CDR3 loop reads CATSKQFGQPQHF. The CDR3 nucleotides are TGTGCCACCAGCAAACAGTTCGGTCAGCCCCAGCATTTT. The genes are TRBV15 and TRBJ1-5; D not resolved. The CDR3 is 13 residues long. Germline assignment: CDR1 LNHNV and CDR2 YYDKDF (reference sequence). The V gene lost 4 bases and the J gene lost 6 bases, with 10 bases spanning the gap.

This clonotype has ten or more counts. This chain connects TRBV24-1 to TRBJ2-1, with D possibly TRBD2 on 7 matching bases. Germline-derived CDR1 and CDR2 are KGHDR and SFDVKD. The ends were cut back, 4 bases at V and 5 bases at J, with 11 bases in the middle. This CDR3 comprises 14 residues. The CDR3 DNA reads TGTGCCACCAGTGAGAGGGGGGGGAACAATGAGCAGTTCTTC. Protein sequence: CATSERGGNNEQFF.

This clonotype was seen many times. The rearrangement joins TRBV12-3 or TRBV12-4 to TRBJ2-7; TRBD1 is a possible D gene (7 bases). V was clipped by 6 bases and J by 2 bases, with 17 bases between them. The length of the CDR3 is 15 residues. The CDR3 sequence: CASREGGQPTYEQYF. DNA of the CDR3: TGTGCCAGCAGGGAGGGGGGACAGCCAACCTACGAGCAGTACTTC.